This T cell receptor (beta chain) was documented in a study of cytomegalovirus exposure and HLA in healthy donors. Broader study findings: The study had only CMV serostatus as immune exposure information. It was reportedly the case that the classifier diagnosed cytomegalovirus status with high specificity and sensitivity.

The CDR3 runs to 15 residues. V lost 6 bases to trimming and J lost 0 bases, with 13 bases between them. CDR1 is LGHNT and CDR2 is FRNRAP in the germline V gene. Researchers ran the PCR with 60 Vbeta and 13 Jbeta primers. The repertoire was sequenced with immunoSEQ multiplex PCR; TCRdb's copy has only in-frame clones and lacks some. The sample lists 150,000 to 200,000 clones; roughly four fifths were seen once. A remark on this clone: The target antigen is unknown.

The source is a man younger than 35 in good health and CMV-seronegative. Material: PBMCs. The chain couples TRBV12-5 to TRBJ2-3; D might be TRBD2 (5 bases). CDR3 nucleotide sequence: TGTGCTAGTGGGCTCGTCAGGACTAGCACAGATACGCAGTATTTT. Protein sequence: CASGLVRTSTDTQYF.